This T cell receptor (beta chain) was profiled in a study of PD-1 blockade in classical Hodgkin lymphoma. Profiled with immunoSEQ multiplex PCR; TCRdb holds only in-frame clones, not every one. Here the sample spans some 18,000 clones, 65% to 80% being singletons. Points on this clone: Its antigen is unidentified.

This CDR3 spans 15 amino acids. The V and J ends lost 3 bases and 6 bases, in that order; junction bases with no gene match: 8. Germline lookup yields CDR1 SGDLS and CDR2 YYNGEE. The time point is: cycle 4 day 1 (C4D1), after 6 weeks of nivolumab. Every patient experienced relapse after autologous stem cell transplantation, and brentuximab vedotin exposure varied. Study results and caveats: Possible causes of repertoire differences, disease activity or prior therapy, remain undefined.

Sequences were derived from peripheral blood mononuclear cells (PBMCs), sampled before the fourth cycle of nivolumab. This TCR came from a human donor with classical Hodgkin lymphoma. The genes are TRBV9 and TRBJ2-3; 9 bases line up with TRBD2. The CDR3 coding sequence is TGTGCCAGCAGCGCCATAGCGGGGGTGACGGATACGCAGTATTTT. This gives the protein CASSAIAGVTDTQYF.